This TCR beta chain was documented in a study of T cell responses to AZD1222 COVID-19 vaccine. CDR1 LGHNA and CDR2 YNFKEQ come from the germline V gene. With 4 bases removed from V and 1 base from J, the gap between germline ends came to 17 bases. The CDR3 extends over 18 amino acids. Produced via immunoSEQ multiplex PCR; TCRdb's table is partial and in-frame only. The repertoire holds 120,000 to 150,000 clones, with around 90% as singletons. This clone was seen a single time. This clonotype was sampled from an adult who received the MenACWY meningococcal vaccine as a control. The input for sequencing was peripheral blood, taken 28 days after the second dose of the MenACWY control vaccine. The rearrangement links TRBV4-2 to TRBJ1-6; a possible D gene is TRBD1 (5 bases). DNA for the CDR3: TGTGCCAGCAGCCCGGGGAGGGGCGGGATATCCTATAATTCACCCCTCCACTTT. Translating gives CASSPGRGGISYNSPLHF.